One and the same sample provided the 22 T cell receptor beta chains below, sequenced in a study of blood T cell repertoires in COVID-19. Data came from immunoSEQ multiplex PCR; TCRdb stores just in-frame clones and leaves some out. Altogether roughly 200,000 clones are present, more than 70% being singletons, with the ten largest covering 2.5% to 3.5%. Input material: peripheral blood. Source of these receptors: an elderly woman with active or convalescent COVID-19.

This clone has only a few counts. The J gene is TRBJ1-5, the V gene TRBV6-5; no clear D. The length of the CDR3 is 14 residues. V was shortened by 5 bases and J by 4 bases, with 12 bases between the two germline ends. CDR1 is MNHEY and CDR2 is SVGAGI in the germline V gene. The CDR3 bases are TGTGCCAGCAGTCCAACGCCCGGTAATCAGCCCCAGCATTTT. The encoded protein is CASSPTPGNQPQHF.

This clone has a single count. This chain connects TRBV20-1 to TRBJ2-1, with TRBD1 matching 8 bases. This CDR3 contains 14 residues. Germline V lookup: CDR1 DFQATT, CDR2 SNEGSKA (reference sequence). The V segment lost 3 bases and the J segment 7 bases; nucleotides outside the gene matches: 8. The CDR3 region has the DNA TGCAGTGCTAGTCAACCGACAGGGGTAAATGAGCAGTTCTTC. This gives the protein CSASQPTGVNEQFF.

The V call is TRBV18, the J call TRBJ2-1; 12 bases line up with TRBD1. The germline CDR1 and CDR2 sequences are KGHSH and LQKENI. The CDR3 has 16 amino acids. J lost 10 bases, V lost 4 bases, and 11 bases had no gene match. The CDR3: CASSQTGQGAREEQFF. The CDR3 nucleotides read TGTGCCAGCTCACAAACGGGACAGGGGGCGCGGGAGGAGCAGTTCTTC.

The chain combines TRBV5-6 with TRBJ2-7; D might be TRBD1 (5 bases). Looked up from germline, CDR1 is SGHDT and CDR2 is YYEEEE. V was cut by 5 bases and J by 2 bases, with 17 bases left in between. CDR3 length: 15 amino acids. This chain's CDR3 is CASRQQGDMTYEQYF. The CDR3 DNA follows: TGTGCCAGCAGGCAGCAGGGTGATATGACCTACGAGCAGTACTTC.

This clone was counted between two and nine times. V and J are TRBV28 and TRBJ2-4; possible D gene TRBD1, 5 bases. This CDR3 has 14 amino acids. Trimming shortened V by 4 bases and J by 1 base, and 8 bases separated the two germline ends. Germline-derived CDR1 and CDR2 are MDHEN and SYDVKM. The CDR3 region is CASSSPGAKNIQYF. The CDR3 nucleotides are TGTGCCAGCAGTTCCCCAGGGGCCAAAAACATTCAGTACTTC. The variable domain in full, with the rest retrieved from reference TRBV28 and TRBJ2-4, is DVKVTQSSRYLVKRTGEKVFLECVQDMDHENMFWYRQDPGLGLRLIYFSYDVKMKEKGDIPEGYSVSREKKERFSLILESASTNQTSMYLCASSSPGAKNIQYFGAGTRLSVL.

This chain connects TRBV6-5 to TRBJ1-1, with 10 bases that match TRBD1. This CDR3 region has 15 residues. The germline gives CDR1 MNHEY, CDR2 SVGAGI. The V and J ends lost 6 bases and 0 bases, in that order; junction bases with no gene match: 4. Here the CDR3 DNA reads TGTGCCAGCAGGCGGACAGGGGGATTGAACACTGAAGCTTTCTTT. This sequence encodes CASRRTGGLNTEAFF.

The rearrangement joins TRBV7-2 to TRBJ1-5, with D possibly being TRBD1 (6 bases). Germline V lookup: CDR1 SGHTA, CDR2 FQGNSA. V lost 10 bases and J lost 5, with 24 bases in between. CDR3 size: 16 residues. CDR3: CATSPSGAGAHQPQHF. CDR3 DNA sequence: TGTGCCACCTCACCCTCTGGGGCGGGGGCCCATCAGCCCCAGCATTTT.

This chain joins TRBV19 and TRBJ2-1; TRBD1 agrees at 7 bases. The CDR3 totals 14 residues. V was clipped by 1 base and J by 4 bases; unmatched bases: 1. Germline CDR1 and CDR2: LNHDA and SQIVND (reference sequence). The CDR3 sequence: CASSIGTGYNEQFF. DNA of the CDR3: TGTGCCAGTAGTATAGGGACAGGATACAATGAGCAGTTCTTC.

This chain connects TRBV27 to TRBJ1-6; 9 bases line up with TRBD1. The germline V gene has CDR1 MNHEY and CDR2 SMNVEV (reference sequence). Unmatched junction bases numbered 13, after V lost 7 bases and J lost 9 bases. There are 16 residues in the CDR3. The CDR3 loop is CASTHATGTGLSPLHF. For the CDR3, the DNA is TGTGCCAGCACCCACGCTACCGGGACAGGGCTTTCACCCCTCCACTTT.

V and J are TRBV28 and TRBJ2-1; the match to TRBD1 covers 10 bases. The CDR3 is 16 amino acids. The germline gives CDR1 MDHEN, CDR2 SYDVKM. V shed 11 bases and J 7 bases; nucleotides not matched to a gene: 17. The CDR3 is CAGAPGDRGYANEQFF. The DNA of the CDR3 is TGTGCCGGAGCCCCTGGGGACAGGGGTTATGCGAATGAGCAGTTCTTC.

The chain combines TRBV9 with TRBJ2-3, with 8 bases identical to TRBD1. The length of the CDR3 is 14 residues. Per germline, CDR1 SGDLS and CDR2 YYNGEE. The ends lost 5 bases at V and 4 bases at J; junction bases unmatched: 6. The DNA for the CDR3 is TGTGCCAGCAGGATCGGACAGGGATCAGATACGCAGTATTTT. Translating gives CASRIGQGSDTQYF.

This chain joins TRBV28 and TRBJ1-6; TRBD1 is a possible D gene (6 bases). Germline loops: CDR1 MDHEN, CDR2 SYDVKM. There are 15 residues in the CDR3. The V end lost 5 bases, the J end lost 7 bases, and 15 bases lay between the germline ends. The CDR3 spells CASSPETGWNSPLHF. Written as DNA, the CDR3 is TGTGCCAGCAGTCCGGAAACAGGGTGGAATTCACCCCTCCACTTT.

This chain uses TRBV29-1 with TRBJ1-1; possible D gene TRBD1, 5 bases. With 5 bases removed from V and 1 base from J, the gap between germline ends came to 14 bases. Germline values: CDR1 SQVTM, CDR2 ANQGSEA. The CDR3 loop spans 14 amino acids. CDR3 coding DNA: TGCAGCGTTCACGGGAGACAGCAGAACACTGAAGCTTTCTTT. Its translation is CSVHGRQQNTEAFF.

V gene TRBV7-2 combines with J gene TRBJ1-2, with D hard to call. The CDR3 totals 12 residues. V was shortened by 2 bases and J by 3 bases, with 4 bases between the two germline ends. From germline, CDR1 is SGHTA and CDR2 FQGNSA. DNA of the CDR3: TGTGCCAGCAGCTTAACAGACTATGGCTACACCTTC. Its protein product is CASSLTDYGYTF.

This clone appeared a single time. V usage is TRBV7-9 and J usage is TRBJ2-5, with TRBD2 as a possible D gene (5 bases). CDR3 length: 16 residues. Germline CDR1 and CDR2: SEHNR and FQNEAQ (reference sequence). The V and J ends lost 3 bases and 0 bases respectively, with 14 bases between them. This CDR3 is CASSLRVGAYQETQYF. The CDR3 DNA follows: TGTGCCAGCAGCTTGAGGGTCGGAGCGTACCAAGAGACCCAGTACTTC.

V is TRBV10-3 and J is TRBJ2-5; TRBD1 aligns across 8 bases. The CDR3 totals 15 residues. CDR1 is ENHRY, CDR2 SYGVKD, per germline. J lost 0 bases, V lost 7 bases, and 7 bases had no gene match. In nucleotides, the CDR3 is TGTGCCATCAAGAGGACAGGGACAAACCAAGAGACCCAGTACTTC. Its translation is CAIKRTGTNQETQYF.

This rearrangement joins TRBV5-4 to TRBJ1-1, with a tentative D call TRBD1 (6 bases). This CDR3 region has 13 residues. CDR1 and CDR2 from the germline V gene are SGHNT and YYREEE (reference sequence). With 7 bases removed from V and 4 bases from J, the gap between germline ends came to 14 bases. CDR3 nucleotides: TGTGCCAGCGGATTAGGGGGTGGCACTGAAGCTTTCTTT. Its protein is CASGLGGGTEAFF.

As to this clone: A much more abundant neighbour one base away suggests this may be a read error. This rearrangement joins TRBV5-6 to TRBJ2-2, with D maybe TRBD2 (6 bases). This CDR3 contains 16 residues. Trimming pared 6 bases from V and 5 bases from J, leaving 20 bases between. Per germline, CDR1 SGHDT and CDR2 YYEEEE. The CDR3 DNA reads as TGTGCCAGCACCGCCAGAGCGGAGGGGAGGACCGGGGAGCTGTTTTTT. Translation: CASTARAEGRTGELFF. Full variable domain (missing parts from reference TRBV5-6 and TRBJ2-2): DAGVTQSPTHLIKTRGQQVTLRCSPKSGHDTVSWYQQALGQGPQFIFQYYEEEERQRGNFPDRFSGHQFPNYSSELNVNALLLGDSALYLCASTARAEGRTGELFFGEGSRLTVL.

This clone was detected many times. The CDR3 sequence: CASSQEQGPYEQYF. Written as DNA, the CDR3 is TGTGCCAGCAGCCAAGAGCAGGGCCCCTACGAGCAGTACTTC. This sequence joins TRBV4-2 and TRBJ2-7; weak D call: TRBD1 (5 bases). V was pared by 0 bases and J by 2 bases, with 8 bases between. The germline gives CDR1 LGHNA, CDR2 YNFKEQ. CDR3 length equals 14 residues.

This sequence joins TRBV10-3 and TRBJ1-2; D possibly corresponds to TRBD1 (5 bases). The germline V gene has CDR1 ENHRY and CDR2 SYGVKD. V lost 3 bases to trimming and J lost 0 bases, with 14 bases between them. This CDR3 has 16 amino acids. This CDR3 is CAISDKGLQANYGYTF. The CDR3 nucleotides are TGTGCCATCAGTGATAAGGGACTGCAAGCTAACTATGGCTACACCTTC.

The rearrangement uses TRBV28 and TRBJ2-7; D is possibly TRBD2 (5 bases). Germline V gene data show CDR1 as MDHEN and CDR2 as SYDVKM. This CDR3 is 12 amino acids long. Trimming left V 2 bases short and J 6 bases short, with 8 bases between. CDR3 amino acids: CASSLVEGEQYF. DNA of the CDR3: TGTGCCAGCAGTTTAGTTGAGGGCGAGCAGTACTTC.

The gene calls are TRBV18 and TRBJ2-3, with 12 bases matching TRBD2. Germline values: CDR1 KGHSH, CDR2 LQKENI. CDR3 length equals 17 residues. With V trimmed by 4 bases and J by 4 bases, 9 bases remained unmatched. CDR3 loop: CASSLSSGGASADTQYF. CDR3 DNA: TGTGCCAGCTCACTGTCTAGCGGGGGGGCTTCGGCAGATACGCAGTATTTT.